The next 13 T cell receptor beta chains were all read from a single sample in a study of blood T cell repertoires in COVID-19. Here immunoSEQ multiplex PCR was the method, and the copy in TCRdb shows in-frame clones only, minus some. The table records roughly 34,000 clones, more than 80% of them present only once. What was sequenced was peripheral blood. The source is a woman aged 70-85 years with acute or convalescent COVID-19.

The chain recombines TRBV10-1 with TRBJ2-3; TRBD1 is a possible D gene (5 bases). The ends were cut back, 6 bases at V and 1 base at J, with 14 bases in the middle. Germline V gives CDR1 WNHNN, CDR2 SYGVQD (reference sequence). This CDR3 spans 15 amino acids. The CDR3 DNA reads as TGCGCCAGCAGATTGGACAAGCCAGGCACAGATACGCAGTATTTT. Its translation: CASRLDKPGTDTQYF.

The V call is TRBV28, the J call TRBJ1-6; D may be TRBD1 (5 bases). The CDR3 length is 11 residues. The germline V gene encodes CDR1 MDHEN and CDR2 SYDVKM. Deletions cut 7 bases from V and 8 bases from J, with 6 bases between. The CDR3 region is CASKGDSPLHF. The CDR3 DNA reads TGTGCCAGCAAAGGGGATTCACCCCTCCACTTT.

The V call is TRBV27, the J call TRBJ2-7, with TRBD2 matching over 11 bases. The V segment lost 6 bases and the J segment 2 bases; nucleotides outside the gene matches: 9. The CDR3 runs 16 residues. Germline assignment: CDR1 MNHEY and CDR2 SMNVEV (reference sequence). The CDR3 sequence is CASRPEGTSGAYEQYF. Written as DNA, the CDR3 is TGTGCCAGCAGACCCGAGGGGACTAGCGGTGCCTACGAGCAGTACTTC.

CDR3 amino acids: CASSRLAGGSYEQYF. CDR3 DNA: TGTGCCAGCAGCAGACTAGCGGGGGGCTCCTACGAGCAGTACTTC. The rearrangement joins TRBV11-2 to TRBJ2-7; 13 bases map to TRBD2. The germline gives CDR1 SGHAT, CDR2 FQNNGV. V dropped 5 bases and J dropped 0; count of bases not matched to a gene: 1. The CDR3 length is 15 residues.

The chain carries TRBV10-3 and TRBJ1-6, with D hard to call. This CDR3 contains 15 residues. Germline-derived CDR1 and CDR2 are ENHRY and SYGVKD. Trimming pared 0 bases from V and 7 bases from J, leaving 10 bases between. The CDR3: CAISESISANSPLHF. DNA of the CDR3: TGTGCCATCAGTGAGTCGATCTCTGCGAATTCACCCCTCCACTTT.

This rearrangement joins TRBV7-2 to TRBJ2-5, with 8 nucleotides matching TRBD2. This CDR3 contains 15 residues. Germline values: CDR1 SGHTA, CDR2 FQGNSA. The V segment lost 5 bases and the J segment 4 bases; nucleotides outside the gene matches: 9. For the CDR3, the DNA is TGTGCCAGCAGCCCCCCGGGGGGGGGAGGAGAGACCCAGTACTTC. This codes for CASSPPGGGGETQYF. The whole variable domain, remainder taken from reference TRBV7-2 and TRBJ2-5, is GAGVSQSPSNKVTEKGKDVELRCDPISGHTALYWYRQSLGQGLEFLIYFQGNSAPDKSGLPSDRFSAERTGGSVSTLTIQRTQQEDSAVYLCASSPPGGGGETQYFGPGTRLLVL.

The chain carries TRBV6-1 and TRBJ2-3, with D uncertain. With 6 bases removed from V and 3 bases from J, the gap between germline ends came to 10 bases. The CDR3 is 13 residues long. Germline assignment: CDR1 MNHNS and CDR2 SASEGT. CDR3: CASSHPLTDTQYF. CDR3 coding DNA: TGTGCCAGCAGCCACCCCCTAACAGATACGCAGTATTTT.

The chain carries TRBV2 and TRBJ1-2; 8 positions agree with TRBD1. The CDR3 totals 14 residues. J gave up 8 bases and V 3 bases, and 8 bases lay outside the gene matches. Germline assignment: CDR1 SNHLY and CDR2 FYNNEI. The CDR3 sequence: CASSENRGSWGYTF. DNA for the CDR3: TGTGCCAGCAGTGAGAACAGGGGGTCCTGGGGCTACACCTTC.

Here the CDR3 DNA reads TGCAGCTTCTGGGACTGGGGGGACGGGGAGCTGTTTTTT. Amino acids: CSFWDWGDGELFF. The chain has TRBV29-1 and TRBJ2-2; perhaps TRBD2 as D (6 bases). The CDR3 runs 13 residues. Germline V gene data show CDR1 as SQVTM and CDR2 as ANQGSEA. V was trimmed by 8 bases and J by 7 bases, leaving 17 bases between them.

V gene TRBV1 combines with J gene TRBJ2-6; the table assigns TRBD2, which was not confirmed against the DNA. TRBV1 has pseudogene status. This CDR3 spans 18 amino acids. In nucleotides, the CDR3 is TGCACCAGCAGCCCAACTAGCGGGGTGTCCTCTGGGGCCAACGTCCTGACTTTC. Translating gives CTSSPTSGVSSGANVLTF.

The rearrangement links TRBV5-4 to TRBJ2-3, with 8 bases fitting TRBD2. This CDR3 has 15 residues. The V segment lost 4 bases and the J segment 5 bases; nucleotides outside the gene matches: 9. The germline CDR1 and CDR2 sequences are SGHNT and YYREEE (reference sequence). CDR3: CASSHLTSVGDTQYF. CDR3 in DNA: TGTGCCAGCAGCCATCTGACTAGCGTAGGAGATACGCAGTATTTT.

The genes are TRBV7-2 and TRBJ2-7, with 8 positions matching TRBD1. This CDR3 has 15 amino acids. Trimming took 5 bases from V and 1 from J; bases not matched to a gene: 7. The germline V gene has CDR1 SGHTA and CDR2 FQGNSA. As DNA, the CDR3 is TGTGCCAGCAGCGCCCGGGACAGGCTTTCCTACGAGCAGTACTTC. It specifies CASSARDRLSYEQYF.

The rearrangement joins TRBV7-2 to TRBJ2-1, with 11 bases fitting TRBD2. CDR3 size: 17 residues. From germline, CDR1 is SGHTA and CDR2 FQGNSA. J lost 2 bases, V lost 1 base, and 4 bases had no gene match. CDR3 loop: CASSLVATSGTYNEQFF. DNA for the CDR3: TGTGCCAGCAGCTTAGTCGCGACTAGCGGGACCTACAATGAGCAGTTCTTC.